This TCR beta chain was obtained from a study of cytomegalovirus exposure and HLA in healthy donors. This PCR relied on a set of 60 Vbeta primers and 13 Jbeta primers. Sequencing was performed with immunoSEQ multiplex PCR; in TCRdb, only in-frame clones are kept and a portion is missing. Here the sample spans about 150,000 clones, 82% being singletons. The sample was PBMCs. The origin of this receptor is a woman in her fifties or sixties in good health and CMV-seropositive.

The CDR3 bases are TGTGCCTTTAGCTCAGGGCTTGGTGGCTACACCTTC. Its protein product is CAFSSGLGGYTF. The chain employs TRBV30 and TRBJ1-2; possible D gene TRBD1, 5 bases. In germline, CDR1 is GTSNPN, CDR2 SVGIG (reference sequence). V was cut by 7 bases and J by 7 bases, with 16 bases left in between. The CDR3 has 12 residues.